This TCR beta chain was recovered during a study of T cell changes during pregnancy in multiple sclerosis. Germline loops: CDR1 LNHNV, CDR2 YYDKDF (reference sequence). The ends lost 1 base at V and 13 bases at J; junction bases unmatched: 12. The CDR3 length is 15 residues. Generated by immunoSEQ multiplex PCR, the TCRdb table keeps only in-frame clones and is missing some. The profile shows 55,000 to 85,000 clones, roughly 92% of them singletons. The sequences come from peripheral blood, collected in the second trimester of pregnancy. This chain links TRBV15 with TRBJ2-4; TRBD1 agrees at 8 bases. The receptor was derived from a female donor with multiple sclerosis, enrolled in a pregnancy study. The CDR3 loop reads CATSRGDRSTKFQYF. CDR3 nucleotide sequence: TGTGCCACCAGCAGAGGGGACAGGTCGACTAAATTCCAGTACTTC.